This T cell receptor beta chain appears in the sequencing data of a study of blood T cell repertoires in COVID-19. Overall study: Whether acute or convalescent, the COVID-19 samples came from the United States, Italy and Spain. Sample material is recorded as cDNA or gDNA derived from T cells, B-cell-depleted T cells, or PBMCs.

This CDR3 comprises 15 residues. Germline V gene sequence: CDR1 MNHEY, CDR2 SVGAGI. Trimming shortened V by 0 bases and J by 7 bases, and 10 bases separated the two germline ends. Per the authors' pipeline: Scientists estimated how many nucleated cells there were by amplifying reference gene primers. The repertoire was sequenced with immunoSEQ multiplex PCR; TCRdb's copy has only in-frame clones and lacks some. V, J and clone size derive from that table, while D and trimming were established from the DNA sequence. The sample holds 70,000 to 95,000 clones, about 87% seen once. The sample comprised peripheral blood. The TCR originated in a man aged 45-60 years with active COVID-19. The chain employs TRBV6-5 and TRBJ1-6; D is uncertain. The CDR3 region has the DNA TGTGCCAGCAGTTACTCGGCAGAGAGGAATTCACCCCTCCACTTT. Translating it yields CASSYSAERNSPLHF.